These 27 T cell receptor beta chains came from one sample sequenced in a study of radiation and T cells in renal cell carcinoma (dated by TCRdb to about 2020). Reading the label with the study, this specimen's time point is: tumor resected at nephrectomy. According to the study, the label for this sample's treatment or condition signals: treatment-naive control, cytoreductive nephrectomy. The library was produced with the immunoSEQ multiplex PCR assay. Here the immuneACCESS table is served through TCRdb, limited to in-frame sequences with V and J called. Missing clones are a known gap in these copies; in checked studies unresolved V genes cover under half, and the rest lacks a known reason. This sample lists about 18,000 clones; around 63% were detected once. The ten largest clonotypes hold approximately 30% of the sample. The sequencing used tumor tissue, collected from a patient whose treatment was nephrectomy without radiotherapy. The origin of the receptors is a man aged 45-65 years with renal cell carcinoma.

The chain couples TRBV2 to TRBJ1-5; TRBD1 matches 9 bases. The J segment lost 7 bases and the V segment lost 6 bases, leaving 7 bases of the junction unmatched. Germline values: CDR1 SNHLY, CDR2 FYNNEI. CDR3 length: 14 residues. CDR3 coding DNA: TGTGCCAGCAGCGCACAGGGGGCGCGGCAGCCCCAGCATTTT. Its translation is CASSAQGARQPQHF.

The gene calls are TRBV7-9 and TRBJ1-1; 9 bases are a match to TRBD1. This CDR3 has 14 residues. Looked up from germline, CDR1 is SEHNR and CDR2 is FQNEAQ (reference sequence). Losses at the gene ends were 5 bases for V and 9 bases for J; bases not matched to a gene: 10. The CDR3 DNA is TGTGCCAGCAGCCCCGGGGGGGACAGGGTGAAAGCTTTCTTT. Its protein product is CASSPGGDRVKAFF.

The chain combines TRBV5-5 with TRBJ1-1, with a weak D call TRBD1 (5 bases). Germline CDR1 is SGHKS and CDR2 is YYEKEE (reference sequence). V lost 3 bases to trimming and J lost 2 bases, with 11 bases between them. This CDR3 has 14 amino acids. The CDR3 DNA follows: TGTGCCAGCAGCTGGGGGACTGATAACACTGAAGCTTTCTTT. Amino acids: CASSWGTDNTEAFF.

This clone appeared a few times. V usage is TRBV21-1 and J usage is TRBJ2-2; TRBD1, as called in the table, went unchecked against the DNA. TRBV21-1 is a pseudogene locus. This CDR3 region has 13 residues. CDR3 region: CATWGQATGELFF. For the CDR3, the DNA is TGTGCCACTTGGGGACAGGCTACCGGGGAGCTGTTTTTT.

The chain couples TRBV25-1 to TRBJ2-1; TRBD2 is a possible D gene (6 bases). The V end was cut by 4 bases, the J end by 4 bases, with 11 bases between. This CDR3 region has 14 residues. Germline V gene sequence: CDR1 MGHDK, CDR2 SYGVNS. The CDR3 sequence: CASSGPGVYNEQFF. The CDR3 coding sequence is TGTGCCAGCAGTGGGCCGGGAGTATACAATGAGCAGTTCTTC.

The genes are TRBV19 and TRBJ2-1, with D possibly matching TRBD1 (6 bases). V shed 9 bases and J shed 0 bases, with 9 bases lying between them. The CDR3 is made up of 13 amino acids. Germline values: CDR1 LNHDA, CDR2 SQIVND (reference sequence). Written as DNA, the CDR3 is TGTGCCAGCCGGGACACCTCCTACAATGAGCAGTTCTTC. Encoded protein: CASRDTSYNEQFF.

This clone was seen once. The V gene is TRBV6-6, the J gene TRBJ2-7, with 7 positions matching TRBD1. V trimming: 8 bases; J trimming: 2 bases; junction bases outside the gene matches: 9. Germline V gives CDR1 MNHNY, CDR2 SVGAGI (reference sequence). The CDR3 runs to 14 residues. The CDR3 protein is CASGETGTTYEQYF. The CDR3 region has the DNA TGTGCCAGCGGAGAGACAGGGACAACCTACGAGCAGTACTTC.

V usage is TRBV6-1 and J usage is TRBJ1-4, with D maybe TRBD1 (5 bases). This CDR3 comprises 17 residues. Germline V lookup: CDR1 MNHNS, CDR2 SASEGT. Trimming took 4 bases from V and 2 from J, leaving 17 bases between them. The CDR3 sequence is CASSVSRVGLTNEKLFF. The CDR3, as DNA: TGTGCCAGCAGTGTATCCAGGGTGGGGCTTACTAATGAAAAACTGTTTTTT.

V and J are TRBV5-6 and TRBJ1-3; D may be TRBD1 (6 bases). The CDR3 runs to 14 residues. Between the trimmed V and J ends, which lost 4 bases and 3 bases, there was a span of 11 bases. CDR1 and CDR2 (germline): SGHDT, YYEEEE. CDR3 protein: CASSRGQFGNTIYF. The CDR3 region has the DNA TGTGCCAGCAGCCGAGGACAGTTTGGAAACACCATATATTTT.

CDR3 bases: TGCGCCAGCAGCTTCGCAGGGCAGGCGCGCGAGACCCAGTACTTC. This sequence encodes CASSFAGQARETQYF. This chain uses TRBV5-1 with TRBJ2-5, with D maybe TRBD1 (5 bases). V lost 2 bases and J lost 5, with 16 bases in between. This CDR3 is 15 amino acids long. Germline CDR1 reads SGHRS; CDR2 reads YFSETQ.

The rearrangement joins TRBV9 to TRBJ2-2, with D possibly called TRBD1 or TRBD2 (6 bases each). The CDR3 consists of 16 residues. Germline loops: CDR1 SGDLS, CDR2 YYNGEE. V dropped 4 bases and J dropped 7 bases, with 20 bases sitting between them. As DNA, the CDR3 is TGTGCCAGCAGCTACAGAGGGGGGCCGGATATCGGGGAGCTGTTTTTT. Translating gives CASSYRGGPDIGELFF.

This chain links TRBV13 with TRBJ1-1, with D hard to call. V lost 3 bases and J 10 bases, leaving 15 bases between the germline ends. The CDR3 is 13 amino acids. Germline V gives CDR1 PRHDT, CDR2 FYEKMQ (reference sequence). CDR3 coding DNA: TGTGCCAGCAGCTTCAAGGGAGGGAGGGTAGCTTTCTTT. This gives the protein CASSFKGGRVAFF.

This clone appeared a single time. The V and J genes are TRBV11-3 and TRBJ2-3; D might be TRBD1 or TRBD2, each matching 6 bases. The CDR3 runs to 14 residues. Looked up from germline, CDR1 is SGHNT and CDR2 is YENEEA. The V gene lost 5 bases and the J gene lost 4 bases, with 13 bases spanning the gap. The CDR3 here is CASSARGGADTQYF. In nucleotides, the CDR3 is TGTGCCAGCAGCGCCAGGGGAGGAGCAGATACGCAGTATTTT.

The chain joins TRBV10-3 to TRBJ1-1; possible D gene TRBD1, 5 bases. The V end lost 6 bases, the J end lost 2 bases, and 10 bases lay between the germline ends. CDR1 and CDR2 (germline): ENHRY, SYGVKD. The CDR3 totals 13 residues. The CDR3 is CAIRETGNTEAFF. As DNA, the CDR3 is TGTGCCATCAGGGAAACAGGAAACACTGAAGCTTTCTTT.

This clone occurred once. The rearrangement joins TRBV4-2 to TRBJ2-1; the D is unclear. With 1 base removed from V and 8 bases from J, the gap between germline ends came to 12 bases. The CDR3 runs 14 residues. Germline V CDR1 and CDR2: LGHNA, YNFKEQ. CDR3 loop: CASSQGSPRDEQFF. CDR3 nucleotide sequence: TGTGCCAGCAGCCAAGGTTCACCACGGGATGAGCAGTTCTTC.

This clone has just a few counts. The gene calls are TRBV18 and TRBJ2-2; D not resolved. Germline V gives CDR1 KGHSH, CDR2 LQKENI. Trimming cost V 3 bases and J 4 bases, with 15 bases left between them. CDR3 length equals 16 residues. In DNA, the CDR3 is TGTGCCAGCTCACCCTTCGGTCCCTACGGCACCGGGGAGCTGTTTTTT. It specifies CASSPFGPYGTGELFF.

This sequence joins TRBV6-5 and TRBJ2-2, with D unresolved. With 3 bases removed from V and 2 bases from J, the gap between germline ends came to 10 bases. Germline values: CDR1 MNHEY, CDR2 SVGAGI. This CDR3 has 15 residues. The CDR3 is CASSYNVGNTGELFF. The CDR3 region has the DNA TGTGCCAGCAGTTATAACGTGGGTAACACCGGGGAGCTGTTTTTT.

V gene TRBV7-2 combines with J gene TRBJ2-7; TRBD1 aligns across 10 bases. The ends lost 5 bases at V and 6 bases at J; junction bases unmatched: 7. Germline CDR1 reads SGHTA; CDR2 reads FQGNSA. The CDR3 is 14 amino acids. CDR3 amino acids: CASSTRQGAGEQYF. DNA for the CDR3: TGTGCCAGCAGCACACGACAGGGGGCAGGCGAGCAGTACTTC. The variable domain in full, with the rest retrieved from reference TRBV7-2 and TRBJ2-7, is GAGVSQSPSNKVTEKGKDVELRCDPISGHTALYWYRQSLGQGLEFLIYFQGNSAPDKSGLPSDRFSAERTGGSVSTLTIQRTQQEDSAVYLCASSTRQGAGEQYFGPGTRLTVT.

The V call is TRBV5-3, the J call TRBJ2-7; 8 positions agree with TRBD1. TRBV5-3 is known as an ORF, though its function is uncertain. CDR3 size: 14 residues. The junction had 10 bases not matched to a gene; V was cut back by 6 bases and J by 5 bases. The DNA of the CDR3 is TGTGCCAGAACCGGGCCAGGGGGCCATGACGAGCAGTACTTC. It translates to CARTGPGGHDEQYF.

The chain carries TRBV19 and TRBJ2-1; 7 bases are a match to TRBD2. Germline-derived CDR1 and CDR2 are LNHDA and SQIVND (reference sequence). V dropped 6 bases and J dropped 0; count of bases not matched to a gene: 5. The CDR3 has 15 amino acids. CDR3 nucleotide sequence: TGTGCCAGTAGGGAGAAGCGGGGCTCCTACAATGAGCAGTTCTTC. Protein sequence: CASREKRGSYNEQFF.

This clone was seen once. V is TRBV4-3 and J is TRBJ1-2; 8 bases match TRBD1. CDR3 length: 15 amino acids. The V segment lost 0 bases and the J segment 2 bases; nucleotides outside the gene matches: 2. The germline V gene has CDR1 LGHNA and CDR2 YSLEER. The CDR3 spells CASSQDDRGNYGYTF. CDR3 DNA: TGCGCCAGCAGCCAAGACGACAGGGGAAACTATGGCTACACCTTC.

CDR3 in DNA: TGTGCCAGCAGTTTCTCGGACGGACCCTACGAGCAGTACTTC. It encodes CASSFSDGPYEQYF. The chain is built from TRBV27 and TRBJ2-7, with D unresolved. V lost 3 bases, J lost 2 bases, and 11 bases lay in between. The germline V gene encodes CDR1 MNHEY and CDR2 SMNVEV (reference sequence). The CDR3 spans 14 residues.

The chain uses TRBV13 and TRBJ1-2, with 12 bases identical to TRBD1. There are 18 residues in the CDR3. V dropped 5 bases and J dropped 2; count of bases not matched to a gene: 12. CDR1 is PRHDT, CDR2 FYEKMQ, per germline (reference sequence). CDR3 protein: CASSLGPGGTGGNYGYTF. DNA for the CDR3: TGTGCCAGCAGCCTCGGCCCGGGGGGGACAGGGGGCAACTATGGCTACACCTTC.

The chain combines TRBV30 with TRBJ2-3; D is undetermined. The V gene lost 0 bases and the J gene lost 5 bases, with 6 bases spanning the gap. From germline, CDR1 is GTSNPN and CDR2 SVGIG (reference sequence). The CDR3 runs 12 residues. The CDR3 nucleotides read TGTGCCTGGAGTGTATCGGGAGATACGCAGTATTTT. The encoded protein is CAWSVSGDTQYF.

The chain joins TRBV6-5 to TRBJ2-1; D is undetermined. The V and J ends lost 5 bases and 6 bases respectively, with 17 bases between them. Germline CDR1 is MNHEY and CDR2 is SVGAGI. The CDR3 spans 15 residues. CDR3 bases: TGTGCCAGCAGTACCCCACTTCGTTCAGGCAATGAGCAGTTCTTC. As protein: CASSTPLRSGNEQFF.

This clone was seen more than once but under ten times. The rearrangement uses TRBV4-2 and TRBJ1-1, with D possibly being TRBD1 (5 bases). Trimming took 0 bases from V and 5 from J, leaving 10 bases between them. This CDR3 has 14 amino acids. CDR1 LGHNA and CDR2 YNFKEQ come from the germline V gene. The CDR3 region has the DNA TGTGCCAGCAGCCAAGACAGGGTGCGAACTGAAGCTTTCTTT. As protein: CASSQDRVRTEAFF.

The chain uses TRBV19 and TRBJ2-7, with D uncertain. With 1 base removed from V and 0 bases from J, the gap between germline ends came to 7 bases. Per germline, CDR1 LNHDA and CDR2 SQIVND (reference sequence). The CDR3 is 14 amino acids. CDR3 DNA: TGTGCCAGTAGTATAGGCAGAAGCTCCTACGAGCAGTACTTC. Its translation is CASSIGRSSYEQYF.